One sample yielded the 22 T cell receptor beta chains listed below, sequenced in a study of tumor-infiltrating lymphocytes in primary liver carcinoma. The authors made TCR beta cDNA from about 500 ng total RNA with a constant-region primer. Slightly modified ARM-PCR with three nested multiplex PCR rounds yielded TCR beta libraries. TRBV1-TRBV30 forward primers and a C-beta reverse primer were used in the first two PCR rounds, which each ran for about 11 cycles. TCRdb re-called the multiplex PCR reads with MiXCR, one entry per CDR3 protein. The data contain 330,000 or so distinct CDR3 sequences, approximately 64% of them singletons. The authors took blood RNA from unsorted whole blood and also extracted germline DNA. The sample was peripheral blood. The receptors derive from a man aged 35 to 55 with primary liver carcinoma and hepatitis B virus infection.

On this clonotype: At one end, the junction sequence differs from germline, possibly due to a read error. The V gene is TRBV5-4, the J gene TRBJ1-2, with TRBD1 matching over 7 bases. The CDR3 is made up of 15 amino acids. The germline gives CDR1 SGHNT, CDR2 YYREEE (reference sequence). The CDR3 loop reads CVSSLSGGFRYGYTF. In DNA, the CDR3 is TGTGTCAGCAGCCTGTCAGGGGGTTTTCGATATGGCTACACCTTC. Looking up the rest from reference TRBV5-4 and TRBJ1-2 gives the full variable domain: ETGVTQSPTHLIKTRGQQVTLRCSSQSGHNTVSWYQQALGQGPQFIFQYYREEENGRGNFPPRFSGLQFPNYSSELNVNALELDDSALYLCVSSLSGGFRYGYTFGSGTRLTVV.

Concerning this clonotype: A much larger clone lies a single base off, so this may be a read error. The chain is built from TRBV4-2 and TRBJ2-7; 8 bases are a match to TRBD2. Germline-derived CDR1 and CDR2 are LGHNA and YNFKEQ. There are 17 residues in the CDR3. For the CDR3, the DNA is TGTGCCAGCAGGCAAGTTGCTCATCTCGCGGGAGGAAATGAGCAGTACTTC. Its translation is CASRQVAHLAGGNEQYF.

The V and J genes are TRBV4-1 and TRBJ1-6, with D possibly matching TRBD1 (5 bases). CDR1 and CDR2 from the germline V gene are MGHRA and YSYEKL. V was shortened by 4 bases and J by 3 bases, with 7 bases between the two germline ends. The CDR3 spans 14 residues. CDR3 DNA sequence: TGCGCCAGCAGCCTGGGGGACTATAATTCACCCCTCCACTTT. Translating gives CASSLGDYNSPLHF.

Comment on this clonotype: One base away lies a much larger clone, so this may be a sequencing read error. This chain uses TRBV10-3 with TRBJ2-6; TRBD1 is a possible D gene (6 bases). V lost 4 bases, J lost 3 bases, and 13 bases lay in between. Per germline, CDR1 ENHRY and CDR2 SYGVKD. The CDR3 covers 16 residues. The CDR3 loop is CAISAGQMNGANVLTF. The DNA of the CDR3 is TGTGCCATCAGTGCCGGACAGATGAATGGGGCCAACGTCCTGACTTTC.

In DNA, the CDR3 is TGTGCCAGCAGCGTAACTGGCGGAAGTCAGGGTGAGCAGTTCTTC. Its translation: CASSVTGGSQGEQFF. The chain uses TRBV11-2 and TRBJ2-1, with D perhaps TRBD1 (5 bases). Germline loops: CDR1 SGHAT, CDR2 FQNNGV. This CDR3 is 15 amino acids long. V lost 5 bases, J lost 9 bases, and 20 bases lay in between.

This clonotype was recorded a few times. The chain employs TRBV28 and TRBJ1-4, with TRBD1 as a possible D gene (5 bases). This CDR3 has 14 amino acids. From germline, CDR1 is MDHEN and CDR2 SYDVKM. The V end was cut by 7 bases, the J end by 8 bases, with 17 bases between. This chain's CDR3 is CASTPGGAVEKLFF. The CDR3 region has the DNA TGTGCCAGCACTCCCGGGGGAGCAGTCGAAAAACTGTTTTTT.

On this clonotype itself: Just one base apart from a much larger clone, this may be a read error. V is TRBV4-1 and J is TRBJ2-1; tentative D call: TRBD2 (6 bases). Germline loops: CDR1 MGHRA, CDR2 YSYEKL. Trimming cost V 1 base and J 9 bases, with 16 bases left between them. The CDR3 runs to 15 residues. The CDR3 reads CASSQVWDWGREQFF. The DNA of the CDR3 is TGCGCCAGCAGCCAAGTCTGGGACTGGGGACGTGAGCAGTTCTTC.

In the case of this clonotype: Because the CDR3 is missing its conserved closing phenylalanine or tryptophan, this is likely a read error. This sequence joins TRBV11-2 and TRBJ2-1; D not certain. This CDR3 has 14 residues. The germline V gene encodes CDR1 SGHAT and CDR2 FQNNGV. Trimming pared 5 bases from V and 10 bases from J, leaving 18 bases between. The CDR3 DNA follows: TGTGCCAGCAGCCGATCGGAAGGGCCAAAGGAGCAGTTCTAC. Protein product: CASSRSEGPKEQFY.

About this clonotype itself: At one of its ends the junction is not consistent with the germline gene, which may arise from a read error. This chain's CDR3 is CASSIGLRENIQYF. In DNA form, the CDR3 reads TGTGCCAGCAGCATTGGACTGCGGGAAAACATCCAGTACTTC. The chain is built from TRBV11-2 and TRBJ2-4; D may be TRBD2 (6 bases). CDR3 length: 14 residues. Germline V gives CDR1 SGHAT, CDR2 FQNNGV.

As concerns this clonotype: Here the CDR3 omits its conserved ending phenylalanine or tryptophan, so a read error is the likely source. The chain employs TRBV11-2 and TRBJ2-3, with 14 bases that match TRBD2. The CDR3 has 16 residues. CDR1 SGHAT and CDR2 FQNNGV come from the germline V gene. In DNA, the CDR3 is TGTTCCAGCAGCACGGGACTAGCGGGAGCAGCAGATACGCAGTATTTG. Residues: CSSSTGLAGAADTQYL.

The chain recombines TRBV6-5 with TRBJ2-3, with TRBD1 identical over 8 bases. There are 16 residues in the CDR3. Germline CDR1 is MNHEY and CDR2 is SVGAGI. Trimming at V came to 6 bases and at J to 2 bases, leaving 10 bases not matched to a gene. The DNA of the CDR3 is TGTGCCAGCAGAAAAGGCAGGGGGCGTTCCACAGATACGCAGTATTTT. Its translation: CASRKGRGRSTDTQYF.

Regarding this clonotype: A clone one base away is much larger, so this may be a read error. The chain employs TRBV6-2 or TRBV6-3 and TRBJ2-3, with D possibly matching TRBD1 (5 bases). With 6 bases removed from V and 0 bases from J, the gap between germline ends came to 7 bases. Germline values: CDR1 MNHEY, CDR2 SVGEGT. This CDR3 has 13 amino acids. The CDR3 region has the DNA TGTGCCAGCAGGGACATTAGCACAGATACGCAGTATTTT. Translating it yields CASRDISTDTQYF.

This clonotype was counted a single time. At one of its ends the junction is not consistent with the germline gene, which may arise from a read error. The chain uses TRBV12-3 or TRBV12-4 and TRBJ1-1, with a tentative D call TRBD1 (5 bases). This CDR3 has 15 amino acids. CDR3 in DNA: TGTCCCAGCATGGAGTTGGGGACGGGAACCACTGAAGCTTTCTTT. It specifies CPSMELGTGTTEAFF.

The chain couples TRBV11-2 to TRBJ2-7; 7 bases map to TRBD2. CDR1 and CDR2 (germline): SGHAT, FQNNGV. The CDR3 spans 13 residues. The ends lost 1 base at V and 13 bases at J; junction bases unmatched: 10. The DNA of the CDR3 is TGTGCCAGCAGCTTAGCGGAGGCGGGGGTGCAATACTTC. Protein product: CASSLAEAGVQYF.

To note about this clonotype: This may be a read error: a much more frequent sequence differs by one nucleotide. V is TRBV6-5 and J is TRBJ1-6; D is ambiguous. The CDR3 length is 14 residues. The germline gives CDR1 MNHEY, CDR2 SVGAGI. Trimming cost V 10 bases and J 7 bases, with 17 bases left between them. In DNA form, the CDR3 reads TGTGCCACGACCCCGATACAGTTGAATTCACCCCTCCACTTT. Translation: CATTPIQLNSPLHF.

The gene calls are TRBV6-5 and TRBJ2-5; TRBD2 might be the D (6 bases). V lost 7 bases and J 4 bases, leaving 13 bases between the germline ends. The CDR3 is made up of 13 amino acids. Looked up from germline, CDR1 is MNHEY and CDR2 is SVGAGI. The CDR3 DNA reads as TGTGCCAGCAACGGAGGGCCAGCAGAGACCCAGTACTTC. Translated, it gives CASNGGPAETQYF.

Details on this clonotype: Just one base apart from a much larger clone, this may be a read error. This rearrangement joins TRBV4-3 to TRBJ2-7; 7 positions agree with TRBD2. Germline V gene data show CDR1 as LGHNA and CDR2 as YSLEER. The CDR3 has 16 residues. V was pared by 4 bases and J by 2 bases, with 11 bases of the junction left unmatched. The CDR3 nucleotides read TGCGCCAGCAGCCCTGGTTTGACGGGAGGAACCTACGAGCAGTACTTC. Translation: CASSPGLTGGTYEQYF.

This clonotype was detected once. One end of the junction fails to match germline, which may point to a read error. The chain employs TRBV11-2 and TRBJ2-1; no reliable D call. CDR3 length: 14 residues. In germline, CDR1 is SGHAT, CDR2 FQNNGV. CDR3 in DNA: TGTGTCAGCAGCTTATCTGCATCCTACAATGAGCAGTTCTTC. Amino acids: CVSSLSASYNEQFF. Based on the CDR3 plus reference TRBV11-2 and TRBJ2-1, the full variable domain is EAGVAQSPRYKIIEKRQSVAFWCNPISGHATLYWYQQILGQGPKLLIQFQNNGVVDDSQLPKDRFSAERLKGVDSTLKIQPAKLEDSAVYLCVSSLSASYNEQFFGPGTRLTVL.

For this clonotype: The junction and the germline gene differ at one end; a read error may be behind it. The chain carries TRBV10-3 and TRBJ2-7, with 13 bases that match TRBD2. The CDR3 length is 15 residues. Looked up from germline, CDR1 is ENHRY and CDR2 is SYGVKD. The CDR3 loop reads CVISDGTSGAYEQYF. The DNA for the CDR3 is TGTGTCATCAGCGACGGGACTAGCGGGGCCTACGAGCAGTACTTC.

There are a few counts of this clonotype. The V call is TRBV10-2, the J call TRBJ2-1; 16 nucleotides agree with TRBD2. Trimming removed 2 bases from V and 4 bases from J; junction bases left unmatched: 5. The CDR3 extends over 18 amino acids. CDR1 is WSHSY, CDR2 SAAADI, per germline. The CDR3 reads CASSELGLAGGPYNEQFF. The CDR3 DNA is TGCGCCAGCAGTGAGCTGGGACTAGCGGGAGGGCCTTACAATGAGCAGTTCTTC.

This clonotype was found many times. The CDR3 loop is CASSYDGASTDTQYF. In DNA form, the CDR3 reads TGTGCCAGCAGTTACGACGGAGCTAGCACAGATACGCAGTATTTT. The chain employs TRBV6-2 or TRBV6-3 and TRBJ2-3; no clear D gene. V was clipped by 2 bases and J by 0 bases, with 9 bases between them. Per germline, CDR1 MNHEY and CDR2 SVGEGT. The CDR3 contains 15 residues.

A note on this clonotype: The missing conserved phenylalanine or tryptophan at the end of this CDR3 makes a read error likely. This sequence joins TRBV4-1 and TRBJ1-1, with D hard to call. Germline values: CDR1 MGHRA, CDR2 YSYEKL. This CDR3 is built from 14 residues. DNA of the CDR3: TGCACCAGCAGCCAAGGCGTTTTGACCTATGAAGCTTTCGTT. This gives the protein CTSSQGVLTYEAFV.